The text below deals with one T cell receptor beta chain. What it recognizes is unknown. Donors had no recently reported acute infections or vaccinations and were HIV-negative. The source of the sample is a study of shared clonotypes between healthy human individuals. Whole-study results and caveats: Sequencing of the sorted subsets was shown by rarefaction to be incomplete despite large depth. Apart from blood, nothing was sampled; tissue repertoires likely differ.

Repertoires were generated with immunoSEQ multiplex PCR, while TCRdb's copy carries only in-frame clones and drops some. The sample comprises about 1.5 million clones, roughly 96% of which are singletons, and approximately 1.2% rests with the top ten. From germline, CDR1 is MNHEY and CDR2 SVGAGI. V gave up 4 bases and J gave up 1 base; unmatched junction bases: 10. The CDR3 loop spans 16 amino acids. The chain joins TRBV6-5 to TRBJ2-7; 7 bases map to TRBD1. This TCR was recovered from a man younger than 45 in good health. Sequenced sample: naive CD4+ T cells sorted from blood. Subset noted: CD45RA+ positively selected. DNA for the CDR3: TGTGCCAGCAGTTTCATAGGGGGCAGCCGTTCCTACGAGCAGTACTTC. Protein product: CASSFIGGSRSYEQYF.